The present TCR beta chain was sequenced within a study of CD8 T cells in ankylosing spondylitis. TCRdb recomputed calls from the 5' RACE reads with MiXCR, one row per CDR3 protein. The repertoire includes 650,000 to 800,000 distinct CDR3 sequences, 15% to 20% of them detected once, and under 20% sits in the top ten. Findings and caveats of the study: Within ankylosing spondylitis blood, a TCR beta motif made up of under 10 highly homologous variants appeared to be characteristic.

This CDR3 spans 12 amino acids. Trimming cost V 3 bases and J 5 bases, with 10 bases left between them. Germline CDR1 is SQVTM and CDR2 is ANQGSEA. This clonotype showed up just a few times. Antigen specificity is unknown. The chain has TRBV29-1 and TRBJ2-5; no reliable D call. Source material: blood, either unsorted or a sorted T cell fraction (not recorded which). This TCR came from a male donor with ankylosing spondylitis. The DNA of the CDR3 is TGCAGCGTTGACCGGGTAGGCGAGACCCAGTACTTC. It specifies CSVDRVGETQYF.